Following are 5 T cell receptor beta chains from one sample sequenced in a study of shared clonotypes between healthy human individuals. Sequenced by immunoSEQ multiplex PCR; TCRdb stores in-frame clones only, minus some. The table shows around 700,000 clones, with 72% occurring only once. Sequenced material: memory CD4+ T cells sorted from blood. Sample subset: CD45RA-negative fraction. The receptor set was obtained from a woman in her twenties or thirties in good health.

This clone appeared many times. V usage is TRBV2 and J usage is TRBJ1-4; D may be TRBD1 (6 bases). V lost 2 bases and J 5 bases, leaving 9 bases between the germline ends. The CDR3 sequence is 14 residues long. Per germline, CDR1 SNHLY and CDR2 FYNNEI. CDR3 DNA: TGTGCCAGCAGTGAATCCACAGGGAATGAAAAACTGTTTTTT. This codes for CASSESTGNEKLFF.

This chain uses TRBV5-1 with TRBJ2-1; 9 nucleotides match TRBD2. This CDR3 has 16 residues. The J segment lost 5 bases and the V segment lost 4 bases, leaving 10 bases of the junction unmatched. Germline CDR1 reads SGHRS; CDR2 reads YFSETQ. The CDR3 DNA follows: TGCGCCAGCAGCCCCACAACCGGGACTAGCAACAATGAGCAGTTCTTC. This sequence encodes CASSPTTGTSNNEQFF.

This clone has a handful of counts. The chain combines TRBV29-1 with TRBJ2-2; 8 nucleotides match TRBD1. V lost 3 bases to trimming and J lost 7 bases; unmatched junction nucleotides: 10. Germline V CDR1 and CDR2: SQVTM, ANQGSEA. This CDR3 comprises 15 residues. This CDR3 reads CSVEAQGAESGELFF. CDR3 sequence (DNA): TGCAGCGTTGAGGCGCAGGGGGCGGAGAGCGGGGAGCTGTTTTTT.

The CDR3 DNA follows: TGCGCCAGCAGCAGACGGACTAGCGGGGTGGGGGATACGCAGTATTTT. Amino acid sequence: CASSRRTSGVGDTQYF. This chain links TRBV4-1 with TRBJ2-3; 12 bases are a match to TRBD2. The CDR3 is 16 amino acids. Germline V lookup: CDR1 MGHRA, CDR2 YSYEKL. The V gene end was trimmed by 5 bases and the J gene end by 6 bases; junction bases not matched to a gene: 9.

In its sample, this clone was seen many times. V usage is TRBV5-4 and J usage is TRBJ2-1; TRBD2 aligns across 8 bases. Germline values: CDR1 SGHNT, CDR2 YYREEE (reference sequence). The CDR3 covers 16 residues. V lost 4 bases to trimming and J lost 4 bases; unmatched junction nucleotides: 10. CDR3 region: CASSERGLVSYNEQFF. For the CDR3, the DNA is TGTGCCAGCAGCGAGAGGGGACTAGTATCTTACAATGAGCAGTTCTTC.